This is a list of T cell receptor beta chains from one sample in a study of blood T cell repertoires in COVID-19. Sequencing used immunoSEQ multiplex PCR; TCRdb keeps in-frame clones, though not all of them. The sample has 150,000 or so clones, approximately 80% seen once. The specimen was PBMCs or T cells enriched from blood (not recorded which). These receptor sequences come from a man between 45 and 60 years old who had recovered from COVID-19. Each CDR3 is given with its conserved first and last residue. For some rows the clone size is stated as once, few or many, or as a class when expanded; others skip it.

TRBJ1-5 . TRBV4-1 CASSLRGYSNQPQHF
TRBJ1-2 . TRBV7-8 CASSRGTGDNYGYTF
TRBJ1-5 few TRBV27 CASRKPGGRNQPQHF
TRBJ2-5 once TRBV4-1 CASSPLAGPTEETQYF
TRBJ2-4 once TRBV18 CASSPLRQGENIQYF
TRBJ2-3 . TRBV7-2 CASSFSPLAGGRDTQYF
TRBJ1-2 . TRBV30 CAWSVSLSFYGYTF
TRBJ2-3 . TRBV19 CASSTQRGGIKDTQYF
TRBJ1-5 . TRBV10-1 CASSSGNQPQHF
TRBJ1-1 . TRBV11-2 CASSLWGVTEAFF
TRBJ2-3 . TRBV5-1 CASSLGGQGYTDTQYF
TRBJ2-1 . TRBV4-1 CASSPRVAGGYNEQFF
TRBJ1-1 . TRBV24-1 CATVRGSEAFF
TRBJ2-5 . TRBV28 CASSRGGVGTQYF
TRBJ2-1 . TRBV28 CASSPGVYNEQFF